This T cell receptor (beta chain) was identified during a study of cytomegalovirus exposure and HLA in healthy donors. The CDR3 consists of 13 residues. Trimming stripped 6 bases from V and 1 base from J, with 9 bases between. The germline V gene encodes CDR1 MNHEY and CDR2 SMNVEV (reference sequence). The PCR was carried out with 60 Vbeta primers and 13 Jbeta primers. Sequencing used immunoSEQ multiplex PCR; TCRdb keeps in-frame clones, though not all of them. The sample holds about 88,000 clones; around 70% are singletons and the top ten take roughly 2.6%. About this clone: What it binds is not known.

The study, taken as a whole, reports: According to the study, about 180 TCR beta chains were cytomegalovirus-associated. The likely explanation for a cluster of highly shared sequence variants was sequencing artifact.

V and J are TRBV27 and TRBJ1-1, with D maybe TRBD1 (6 bases). The sample comprised PBMCs. The TCR originated in a man between 45 and 60 years old in good health and CMV-seronegative. The CDR3: CASRLTGNTEAFF. As DNA, the CDR3 is TGTGCCAGCAGGTTGACAGGGAACACTGAAGCTTTCTTT.